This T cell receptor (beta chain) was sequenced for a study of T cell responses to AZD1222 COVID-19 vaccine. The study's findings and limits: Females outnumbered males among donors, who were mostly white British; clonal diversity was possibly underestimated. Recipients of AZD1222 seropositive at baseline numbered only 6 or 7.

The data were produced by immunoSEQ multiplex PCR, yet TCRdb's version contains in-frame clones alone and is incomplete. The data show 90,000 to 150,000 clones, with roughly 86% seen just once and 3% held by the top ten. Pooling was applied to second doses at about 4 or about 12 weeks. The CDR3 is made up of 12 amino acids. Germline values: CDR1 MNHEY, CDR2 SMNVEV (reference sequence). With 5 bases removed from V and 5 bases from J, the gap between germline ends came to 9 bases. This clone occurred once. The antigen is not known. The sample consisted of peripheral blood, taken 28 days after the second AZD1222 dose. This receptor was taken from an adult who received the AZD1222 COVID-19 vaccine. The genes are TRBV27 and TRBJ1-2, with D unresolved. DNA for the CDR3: TGTGCCAGCAGTCCGGACTCTTATGGCTACACCTTC. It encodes CASSPDSYGYTF.